This T cell receptor (beta chain) was sequenced during a study of T cells after posttransplantation cyclophosphamide. Whole-study findings and limits: Tissue-infiltrating T cells from skin or gut overlapped little with blood T cells.

With respect to this clone: Its antigen is not identified.

Germline V gives CDR1 MGHRA, CDR2 YSYEKL. The CDR3 is made up of 17 amino acids. The V segment lost 1 base and the J segment 7 bases; nucleotides outside the gene matches: 12. Treatment was busulfan-fludarabine conditioning, a marrow graft, and cyclophosphamide on days +3 and +4. Produced via immunoSEQ multiplex PCR; TCRdb's table is partial and in-frame only. The sample includes over 8,000 clones, 70% to 90% of them seen just once. The TCR comes from a female patient in her forties who received an allogeneic stem cell transplant from an unrelated donor, was CMV-positive, and had no GVHD. The graft donor may have contributed some T cells. Source: PBMCs, taken after allogeneic stem cell transplant with posttransplant cyclophosphamide. The V gene is TRBV4-1, the J gene TRBJ1-5; TRBD1 agrees at 8 bases. In DNA, the CDR3 is TGCGCCAGCAGCCAAGCAGGGGGCCCCCAGAGACAACAGCCCCAGCATTTT. This translates into CASSQAGGPQRQQPQHF.